The text below deals with one T cell receptor (beta chain). These data originate in a study of shared clonotypes between healthy human individuals. Germline V CDR1 and CDR2: MNHNS, SASEGT. V dropped 10 bases and J dropped 11; count of bases not matched to a gene: 12. The CDR3 is made up of 14 amino acids. In the authors' methods: Junction-only immunoSEQ data arrived without quality scores, meaning filtering differed. The protocol was immunoSEQ multiplex PCR, while the TCRdb copy is restricted to in-frame clones and leaves out a portion. That table gives V, J and clone size, and the DNA gave D and trimming. The sample carries about a million clones, 70% to 85% recorded once. Researchers partitioned CD4+ cells into CD45RA+ naive and CD45RA-negative memory subsets.

The V gene is TRBV6-1, the J gene TRBJ1-6; 9 bases line up with TRBD1. This sequence originates from a man aged 18-30 years in good health. Some clones in this sample may be carry-over from other donors' samples. What was sequenced was memory CD4+ T cells from PBMCs. Subset defined: CD45RA-negative fraction. The CDR3 region has the DNA TGTGCCAACAGGGGACAGGGAATGGGACCACCCCTCCACTTT. It yields the protein CANRGQGMGPPLHF.